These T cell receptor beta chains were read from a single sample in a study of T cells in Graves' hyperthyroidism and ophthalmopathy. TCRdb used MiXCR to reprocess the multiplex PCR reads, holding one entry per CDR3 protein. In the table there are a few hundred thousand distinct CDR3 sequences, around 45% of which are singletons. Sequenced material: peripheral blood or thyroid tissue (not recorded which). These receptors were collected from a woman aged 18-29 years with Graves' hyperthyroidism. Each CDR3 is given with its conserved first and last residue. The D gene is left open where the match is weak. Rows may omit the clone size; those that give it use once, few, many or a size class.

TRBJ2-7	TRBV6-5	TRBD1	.	TGTGCCAGCAGTCCCCGGGACAGACAAGAGCAGTACTTC	CASSPRDRQEQYF
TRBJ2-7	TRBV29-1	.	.	TGCAGCTTGGAGGCGGGGACGTACGAGCAGTACTTC	CSLEAGTYEQYF
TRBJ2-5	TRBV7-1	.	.	TGTGCCAGCAGTACTCAGGGGAAGGCCCAGTACTTC	CASSTQGKAQYF
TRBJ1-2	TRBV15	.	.	TGTGCCACCAGCAGAGACCACGGGACACCATATGGCTACACCTTC	CATSRDHGTPYGYTF
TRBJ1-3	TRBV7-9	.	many	TGTGCCAGCAGCCCAAGTCGTACGGTCTCTGGAAACACCATATATTTT	CASSPSRTVSGNTIYF
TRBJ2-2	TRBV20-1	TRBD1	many	TGCAGTGCTAGAGACCGTCCGGGACAGGGGGCCTCGAGCACCGGGGAGCTGTTTTTT	CSARDRPGQGASSTGELFF
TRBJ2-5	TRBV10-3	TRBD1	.	TGTGCCATCAGTGAGCTCGGGACAGCCCAAGAGACCCAGTACTTC	CAISELGTAQETQYF
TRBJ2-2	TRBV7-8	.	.	TGTGCCAGCAGCTTAGGGGGACGGTTTTTT	CASSLGGRFF
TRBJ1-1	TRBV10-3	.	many	TGTGCCATCAGTGAGTCGCTTTTAAGGAACACTGAAGCTTTCTTT	CAISESLLRNTEAFF
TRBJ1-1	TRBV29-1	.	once	TGCAGCGCCGGCGGGGGGTTGGGCACTGAAGCTTTCTTT	CSAGGGLGTEAFF
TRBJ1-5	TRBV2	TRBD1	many	TGTGCCAGCACCGTCGGGACAGGGGCCAATCAGCCCCAGCATTTT	CASTVGTGANQPQHF
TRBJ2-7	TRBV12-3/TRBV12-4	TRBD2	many	TGTGCCAGCAGTTTAGTGCTAGCGGGAACCTACGAGCAGTACTTC	CASSLVLAGTYEQYF
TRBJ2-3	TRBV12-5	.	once	TGTGCTAGTGGCTCCCTAGCCGGAGAGGGCACAGATGCGCAGTATTTT	CASGSLAGEGTDAQYF
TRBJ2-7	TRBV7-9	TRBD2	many	TGTGCCAGCAGCTTCGGTAGCGGGAGGCCCCACGGAGCCGAGCAGTACTTC	CASSFGSGRPHGAEQYF
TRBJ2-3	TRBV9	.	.	TGTGCCATCAGTGACGGGGGCAGGGCCTACACAGATACGCAGTATTTT	CAISDGGRAYTDTQYF
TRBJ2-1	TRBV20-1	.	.	TGCAGTGCTAGGTGGAGAGTAAGGTACAATGAGCAGTTCTTC	CSARWRVRYNEQFF
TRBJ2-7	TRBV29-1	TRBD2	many	TGCAGCGTTAGAGCTAGCGGCAACTACGAGCAGTACTTC	CSVRASGNYEQYF
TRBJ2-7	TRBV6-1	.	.	TGTGCCAGCAGCCCCGGGACGGTACAGTACTTC	CASSPGTVQYF
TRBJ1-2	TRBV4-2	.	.	TGTGCCAGCAGCCAACAGCCGGGTTACTATGGCTACACCTTC	CASSQQPGYYGYTF
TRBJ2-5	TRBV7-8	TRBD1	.	TGTGCCAGCAGCCTTGGACAGGGGTCGAGAAAGGAGACCCAGTACTTC	CASSLGQGSRKETQYF
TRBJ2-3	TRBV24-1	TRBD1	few	TGTGCCACCAGTGATGAGACAGGGGCAGATACGCAGTATTTT	CATSDETGADTQYF
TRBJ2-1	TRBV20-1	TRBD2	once	TGCAGTGCACCGAGGACTAGCGGGAGGGCAAGTTCCAATGAGCAGTTCTTC	CSAPRTSGRASSNEQFF
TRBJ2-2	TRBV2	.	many	TGTGCCAGCAGGGCTGGACTTTTCTCCGGGGAGCTGTTTTTT	CASRAGLFSGELFF
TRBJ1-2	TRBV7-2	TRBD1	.	TGTGCCAGCAGCGACCTCCGGGACAGGGGAGGTAGTAACTATGGCTACACCTTC	CASSDLRDRGGSNYGYTF
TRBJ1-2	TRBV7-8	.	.	TGTGCCAGCACGAGGACAGTTTCTGGAAACACCTTC	CASTRTVSGNTF
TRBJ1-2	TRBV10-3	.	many	TGTGCCATCAGTGACACGACAGGTTCAAACTATGGCTACACCTTC	CAISDTTGSNYGYTF
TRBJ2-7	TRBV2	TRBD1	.	TGTGCCAGCAGTTTAGGGACAGGGACAACCTACGAGCAGTACTTC	CASSLGTGTTYEQYF